This is a list of T cell receptor beta chains from one sample in a study of cytomegalovirus exposure and HLA in healthy donors. TCRdb keeps only in-frame clones here, not all; method: immunoSEQ multiplex PCR. The sample data list approximately 27,000 clones. Sequencing used PBMCs. All receptors derive from a man younger than 40 in good health and CMV-seronegative. The CDR3 runs from the conserved cysteine through the conserved F or W. Each record gives: J gene, D gene, V gene, CDR3 protein, CDR3 DNA. A D gene is named only where the DNA matches it firmly.

TRBJ2-7 | NA | TRBV6-1 | CASSEGAAAYEQYF | TGTGCCAGCAGTGAAGGGGCCGCCGCCTACGAGCAGTACTTC
TRBJ2-3 | TRBD2 | TRBV5-1 | CASSLGLAGSADTQYF | TGCGCCAGCAGCTTGGGACTAGCGGGAAGTGCAGATACGCAGTATTTT
TRBJ2-1 | NA | TRBV5-6 | CASSPKRQSSYNEQFF | TGTGCCAGCAGCCCCAAGCGGCAGAGCTCCTACAATGAGCAGTTCTTC
TRBJ2-5 | TRBD1 | TRBV6-6 | CASSYPPGQGQETQYF | TGTGCCAGCAGTTACCCTCCGGGACAGGGGCAAGAGACCCAGTACTTC
TRBJ2-1 | TRBD1 | TRBV30 | CAWRPSPATGINEQFF | TGTGCCTGGAGACCTTCCCCCGCGACAGGGATCAATGAGCAGTTCTTC
TRBJ2-3 | TRBD2 | TRBV7-9 | CASSLSGDRSTDTQYF | TGTGCCAGCAGCCTCAGCGGGGACCGTAGCACAGATACGCAGTATTTT
TRBJ2-5 | NA | TRBV6-5 | CASTSQVQETQYF | TGTGCCAGCACGAGTCAGGTCCAAGAGACCCAGTACTTC
TRBJ2-7 | TRBD1 | TRBV6-1 | CASSYAGQAGGEQYF | TGTGCCAGCTCCTACGCGGGACAGGCCGGCGGCGAGCAGTACTTC
TRBJ1-1 | NA | TRBV2 | CASSTREGTEAFF | TGTGCCAGCAGTACCAGGGAGGGGACTGAAGCTTTCTTT
TRBJ2-4 | TRBD2 | TRBV5-1 | CASSRGQLTSGIINIQYF | TGCGCCAGCAGCCGAGGACAACTTACTAGCGGGATTATAAACATTCAGTACTTC
TRBJ1-2 | NA | TRBV18 | CASPLVETAYGYTF | TGTGCCAGCCCCCTCGTGGAGACAGCCTATGGCTACACCTTC
TRBJ2-2 | NA | TRBV28 | CASISAEGTGELFF | TGTGCCAGCATTAGCGCGGAGGGCACCGGGGAGCTGTTTTTT
TRBJ1-6 | TRBD1 | TRBV5-6 | CASSFAQGPGSPLHF | TGTGCCAGCAGTTTTGCACAGGGGCCAGGTTCACCCCTCCACTTT
TRBJ1-2 | TRBD1 | TRBV6-1 | CASRDGTGVYGYTF | TGTGCCAGCAGAGACGGGACAGGGGTCTATGGCTACACCTTC
TRBJ2-5 | TRBD1 | TRBV9 | CASSATGGQQETQYF | TGTGCCAGCAGCGCGACAGGGGGCCAACAAGAGACCCAGTACTTC
TRBJ2-7 | NA | TRBV27 | CVSSLRSGRAYEQYF | TGTGTCAGCAGTTTAAGGTCCGGCAGGGCCTACGAGCAGTACTTC
TRBJ2-3 | NA | TRBV21-1 | CASSQAGTSGDTQYF | TGTGCCAGCAGCCAAGCCGGGACTAGCGGGGATACGCAGTATTTT
TRBJ1-1 | TRBD1 | TRBV6-4 | CASSVRQGAEAFF | TGTGCCAGCAGCGTTCGACAGGGCGCTGAAGCTTTCTTT
TRBJ2-1 | NA | TRBV9 | CASSFPGSINEQFF | TGTGCCAGCAGTTTCCCCGGGAGCATTAATGAGCAGTTCTTC
TRBJ2-1 | NA | TRBV5-1 | CASSLALQGYNEQFF | TGCGCCAGCAGCTTGGCCCTACAGGGATACAATGAGCAGTTCTTC
TRBJ2-2 | TRBD2 | TRBV5-4 | CASSLPLAGLSTGELFF | TGTGCCAGCAGCTTGCCTCTAGCGGGTCTAAGCACCGGGGAGCTGTTTTTT
TRBJ1-2 | NA | TRBV29-1 | CSAEPLGGSMDGYTF | TGCAGCGCCGAACCCCTAGGAGGCAGTATGGATGGCTACACCTTC
TRBJ2-5 | TRBD2 | TRBV4-3 | CASSPGSGGAETQYF | TGCGCCAGCAGCCCAGGTAGCGGGGGGGCAGAGACCCAGTACTTC
TRBJ2-2 | NA | TRBV6-5 | CASSWTDTGELFF | TGTGCCAGCAGTTGGACAGACACCGGGGAGCTGTTTTTT
TRBJ1-1 | NA | TRBV28 | CASSLWEGRASTEAFF | TGTGCCAGCAGTTTATGGGAGGGCAGGGCTAGCACTGAAGCTTTCTTT
TRBJ1-5 | NA | TRBV7-2 | CASSSEPAGNQPQHF | TGTGCCAGCAGCTCCGAGCCGGCAGGTAATCAGCCCCAGCATTTT
TRBJ1-2 | NA | TRBV14 | CASSQDSGVGYTF | TGTGCCAGCAGCCAAGATTCCGGGGTGGGCTACACCTTC
TRBJ2-2 | TRBD2 | TRBV5-1 | CASSLGAGGPDGELFF | TGCGCCAGCAGCTTGGGAGCGGGAGGGCCTGACGGGGAGCTGTTTTTT
TRBJ1-1 | TRBD1 | TRBV6-5 | CASSPGQGNTEAFF | TGTGCCAGCAGTCCCGGACAGGGTAACACTGAAGCTTTCTTT
TRBJ2-7 | TRBD2 | TRBV19 | CASSIGGERSYEQYF | TGTGCCAGTAGTATTGGGGGGGAACGCTCCTACGAGCAGTACTTC